This T cell receptor beta chain was observed in a study of cytomegalovirus exposure and HLA in healthy donors. The PCR used 60 Vbeta and 13 Jbeta primers. The method was immunoSEQ multiplex PCR; TCRdb's version includes in-frame clones alone and lacks a portion of them. This sample carries a few hundred thousand clones, about nine tenths of them seen once, and the ten largest clones take about 1.8%. Germline V gene lookup returns CDR1 MNHEY and CDR2 SVGAGI. V was clipped by 6 bases and J by 9 bases; unmatched bases: 8. This CDR3 has 14 amino acids. The chain has TRBV6-5 and TRBJ1-6; 7 positions match TRBD1. Source material: PBMCs. This receptor was taken from a girl aged 2-10 years in good health and CMV-seronegative. As DNA, the CDR3 is TGTGCCAGCAGCGCAACCGGGACAGCTTCACCCCTCCACTTT. Amino acids: CASSATGTASPLHF.